What follows are 4 T cell receptor beta chains derived from one specimen sequenced in a study of CD8 T cells in Susac syndrome. Reverse transcription of about 0.5 to 1 ug RNA used random hexamers. TCRdb reprocessed the immunoSEQ multiplex PCR reads with MiXCR, giving one entry per CDR3 protein. The sample has some 50,000 distinct CDR3 sequences, 85% to 95% seen once. The sequenced material came from CD8+ T cells from PBMCs. The origin of the receptors is a human donor with Susac syndrome.

The CDR3 sequence is CASSVWGTTDTQYF. The CDR3 nucleotides are TGTGCCAGCAGTGTTTGGGGTACCACAGATACGCAGTATTTT. V gene TRBV25-1 combines with J gene TRBJ2-3; no definite D call. Germline V CDR1 and CDR2: MGHDK, SYGVNS. The CDR3 is made up of 14 amino acids. V dropped 4 bases and J dropped 2 bases, with 10 bases sitting between them. Complete variable domain (other parts from reference TRBV25-1 and TRBJ2-3): EADIYQTPRYLVIGTGKKITLECSQTMGHDKMYWYQQDPGMELHLIHYSYGVNSTEKGDLSSESTVSRIRTEHFPLTLESARPSHTSQYLCASSVWGTTDTQYFGPGTRLTVL.

This rearrangement joins TRBV29-1 to TRBJ2-7; 9 bases are a match to TRBD1. In germline, CDR1 is SQVTM, CDR2 ANQGSEA. The length of the CDR3 is 13 residues. Trimming took 6 bases from V and 7 from J; bases not matched to a gene: 10. CDR3: CSVRDRDWGEQYF. The CDR3 nucleotides are TGCAGCGTAAGGGACAGGGATTGGGGGGAGCAGTACTTC.

This clonotype occurred once. The chain recombines TRBV29-1 with TRBJ2-2, with 10 bases that match TRBD2. The CDR3 consists of 16 residues. Germline CDR1 reads SQVTM; CDR2 reads ANQGSEA. The V and J ends lost 4 bases and 2 bases, in that order; junction bases with no gene match: 7. The CDR3 reads CSVATSGPPNTGELFF. For the CDR3, the DNA is TGCAGCGTTGCGACTAGCGGGCCCCCTAACACCGGGGAGCTGTTTTTT.

This clonotype was seen only once. The V call is TRBV12-3 or TRBV12-4, the J call TRBJ2-7; 9 bases align to TRBD1. Trimming cost V 5 bases and J 3 bases; bases outside gene matches: 5. The CDR3 runs 14 residues. The CDR3 region is CASSMGQGFYEQYF. The CDR3 bases are TGTGCCAGCAGTATGGGACAGGGTTTCTACGAGCAGTACTTC.